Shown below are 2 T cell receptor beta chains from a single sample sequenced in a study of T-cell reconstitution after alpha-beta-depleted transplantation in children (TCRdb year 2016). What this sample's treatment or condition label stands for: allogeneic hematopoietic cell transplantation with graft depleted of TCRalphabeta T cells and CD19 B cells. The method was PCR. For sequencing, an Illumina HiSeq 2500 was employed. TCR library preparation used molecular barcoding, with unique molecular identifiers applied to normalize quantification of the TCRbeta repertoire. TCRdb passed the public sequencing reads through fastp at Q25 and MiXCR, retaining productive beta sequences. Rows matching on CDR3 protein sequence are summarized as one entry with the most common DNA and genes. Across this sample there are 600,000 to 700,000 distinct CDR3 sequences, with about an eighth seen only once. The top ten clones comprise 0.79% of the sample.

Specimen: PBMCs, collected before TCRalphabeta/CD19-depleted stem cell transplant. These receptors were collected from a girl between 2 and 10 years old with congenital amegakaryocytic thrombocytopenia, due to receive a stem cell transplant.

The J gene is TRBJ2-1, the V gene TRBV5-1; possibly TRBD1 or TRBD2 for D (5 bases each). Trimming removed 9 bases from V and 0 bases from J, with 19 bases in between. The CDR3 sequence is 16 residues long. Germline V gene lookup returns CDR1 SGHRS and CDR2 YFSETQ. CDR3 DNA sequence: TGCGCCACTCGAGGGGCTCCCAGTAGCTCCTACAATGAGCAGTTCTTC. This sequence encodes CATRGAPSSSYNEQFF. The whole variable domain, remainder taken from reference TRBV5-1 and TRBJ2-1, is KAGVTQTPRYLIKTRGQQVTLSCSPISGHRSVSWYQQTPGQGLQFLFEYFSETQRNKGNFPGRFSGRQFSNSRSEMNVSTLELGDSALYLCATRGAPSSSYNEQFFGPGTRLTVL.

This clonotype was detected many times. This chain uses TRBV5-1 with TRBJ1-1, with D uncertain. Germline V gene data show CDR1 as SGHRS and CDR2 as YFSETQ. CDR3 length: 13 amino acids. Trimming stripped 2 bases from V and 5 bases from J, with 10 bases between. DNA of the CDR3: TGCGCCAGCAGCTTTGGCGGTCATACTGAAGCTTTCTTT. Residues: CASSFGGHTEAFF.